This T cell receptor beta chain was identified during a study of blood T cell repertoires in COVID-19. Across the study: The United States, Italy and Spain were the sources of the acute and convalescent COVID-19 samples. PBMCs, B-cell-depleted T cells, or T cells were the source of the cDNA or gDNA that made up the material.

In the original processing: Reference gene primer amplification in the assay estimated nucleated cell counts. The assay was immunoSEQ multiplex PCR, and TCRdb's table has in-frame clones only and misses some. V and J calls and clone size are as listed in that table; D and trimming were resolved from the DNA. Of under 95,000 clones in the sample, around 90% were seen once. V was trimmed by 6 bases and J by 6 bases, leaving 27 bases between them. Germline V CDR1 and CDR2: LGHDT, YNNKEL (reference sequence). This CDR3 has 17 residues. Sequenced: peripheral blood. The sequence was collected from a man aged 40-49 years with acute or convalescent COVID-19. The chain links TRBV3-1 (or the pseudogene TRBV3-2) to TRBJ2-7; tentatively, D is TRBD1 (6 bases). CDR3 sequence (DNA): TGTGCCAGCAGTCGGACCTACCTACCACAGGGAATGGGCGAGCAGTACTTC. Its protein product is CASSRTYLPQGMGEQYF.